Following are 13 T cell receptor beta chains from one sample sequenced in a study of patients and donors after allogeneic stem cell transplantation. TCRdb called the RT-PCR reads again in MiXCR, with one record for every CDR3 protein. The table includes approximately 140,000 distinct CDR3 sequences, about two fifths detected once. The sequencing input was blood, either unsorted or a sorted T cell fraction (not recorded which). The receptors derive from a human donor who was either an allogeneic HSCT recipient or a stem cell or donor lymphocyte infusion donor (not recorded which). It is not recorded whose cells these are; they may come from a transplant donor.

V usage is TRBV9 and J usage is TRBJ1-1; D may be TRBD1 (6 bases). Trimming pared 0 bases from V and 3 bases from J, leaving 12 bases between. Germline-derived CDR1 and CDR2 are SGDLS and YYNGEE. The CDR3 has 15 amino acids. This CDR3 is CASSVAAGVDTEAFF. The CDR3 nucleotides are TGTGCCAGCAGCGTAGCGGCAGGGGTCGACACTGAAGCTTTCTTT. The entire variable domain, with the rest obtained from reference TRBV9 and TRBJ1-1, is as follows: DSGVTQTPKHLITATGQRVTLRCSPRSGDLSVYWYQQSLDQGLQFLIQYYNGEERAKGNILERFSAQQFPDLHSELNLSSLELGDSALYFCASSVAAGVDTEAFFGQGTRLTVV.

This clonotype showed up just a few times. CDR3 sequence reads: CASSQVWGTYTEAFF. The CDR3, as DNA: TGTGCCAGCAGCCAAGTCTGGGGGACGTACACTGAAGCTTTCTTT. The rearrangement uses TRBV3-1 and TRBJ1-1; maybe TRBD1 (5 bases). The CDR3 runs 15 residues. Trimming cost V 1 base and J 3 bases, with 12 bases left between them. The V gene's germline CDR1 is LGHDT and CDR2 YNNKEL (reference sequence). Based on the CDR3 plus reference TRBV3-1 and TRBJ1-1, the full variable domain is DTAVSQTPKYLVTQMGNDKSIKCEQNLGHDTMYWYKQDSKKFLKIMFSYNNKELIINETVPNRFSPKSPDKAHLNLHINSLELGDSAVYFCASSQVWGTYTEAFFGQGTRLTVV.

The rearrangement joins TRBV7-9 to TRBJ2-3, with D possibly being TRBD1 (5 bases). The CDR3 covers 11 residues. Deletions cut 11 bases from V and 3 bases from J, with 9 bases between. The V gene's germline CDR1 is SEHNR and CDR2 FQNEAQ (reference sequence). The CDR3 sequence is CAGQGTDTQYF. DNA for the CDR3: TGTGCCGGGCAGGGAACAGATACGCAGTATTTT.

The chain is built from TRBV7-6 and TRBJ1-2; unclear D gene. The CDR3 is 14 amino acids. V was clipped by 1 base and J by 2 bases, with 8 bases between them. Germline V gives CDR1 SGHVS, CDR2 FNYEAQ. The CDR3 loop reads CASSLGARNYGYTF. The CDR3 region has the DNA TGTGCCAGCAGCTTAGGGGCCAGAAACTATGGCTACACCTTC.

The chain links TRBV7-2 to TRBJ2-3; 9 bases are a match to TRBD1. Germline CDR1 is SGHTA and CDR2 is FQGNSA. The J segment lost 5 bases and the V segment lost 4 bases, leaving 7 bases of the junction unmatched. The CDR3 loop spans 15 amino acids. In DNA, the CDR3 is TGTGCCAGCAGCTCCACAGGGGGCGGGGTAGATACGCAGTATTTT. It yields the protein CASSSTGGGVDTQYF.

The chain uses TRBV4-1 and TRBJ1-3; unclear D gene. This CDR3 spans 16 amino acids. CDR1 and CDR2 (germline): MGHRA, YSYEKL. Trimming took 3 bases from V and 2 from J, leaving 14 bases between them. This chain's CDR3 is CASSHMDQLPGNTIYF. CDR3 sequence (DNA): TGCGCCAGCAGCCATATGGACCAACTTCCTGGAAACACCATATATTTT.

The V gene is TRBV10-3, the J gene TRBJ2-6; D gene uncertain. This CDR3 is built from 16 residues. Germline loops: CDR1 ENHRY, CDR2 SYGVKD. The V gene lost 3 bases and the J gene lost 0 bases, with 9 bases spanning the gap. CDR3 DNA sequence: TGTGCCATCAGTGAAGACGCCAGCTCTGGGGCCAACGTCCTGACTTTC. Translating gives CAISEDASSGANVLTF.

This chain joins TRBV27 and TRBJ2-2; D possibly corresponds to TRBD1 (6 bases). The germline V gene has CDR1 MNHEY and CDR2 SMNVEV (reference sequence). This CDR3 has 13 amino acids. The V end lost 5 bases, the J end lost 6 bases, and 10 bases lay between the germline ends. The chain's CDR3 is CASSIEGAGELFF. Written as DNA, the CDR3 is TGTGCCAGCAGTATAGAGGGGGCCGGGGAGCTGTTTTTT.

This clonotype occurred a few times. V usage is TRBV28 and J usage is TRBJ2-1; D perhaps matches TRBD2 (5 bases). The CDR3 length is 10 residues. The ends were cut back, 8 bases at V and 12 bases at J, with 11 bases in the middle. Germline CDR1 reads MDHEN; CDR2 reads SYDVKM. CDR3 coding DNA: TGTGCCAGCGGTCCAGGAGGGCAGTTCTTC. Amino acids: CASGPGGQFF.

The chain uses TRBV6-5 and TRBJ1-2; tentative D call: TRBD1 (6 bases). V was cut by 6 bases and J by 4 bases, with 12 bases left in between. This CDR3 is built from 13 residues. Germline V gene data show CDR1 as MNHEY and CDR2 as SVGAGI. The CDR3 DNA sequence: TGTGCCAGCAGCTCAGGGGACGGCTATGGCTACACCTTC. It translates to CASSSGDGYGYTF.

The rearrangement joins TRBV30 to TRBJ1-5; the D gene is possibly TRBD1 (5 bases). Germline V gene lookup returns CDR1 GTSNPN and CDR2 SVGIG (reference sequence). With 4 bases removed from V and 5 bases from J, the gap between germline ends came to 12 bases. The CDR3 totals 13 residues. The CDR3 DNA is TGTGCCTGGAAAGAGGAAGGGGATCAGCCCCAGCATTTT. Residues: CAWKEEGDQPQHF.

This clonotype was seen a handful of times. V usage is TRBV12-3 or TRBV12-4 and J usage is TRBJ1-2; TRBD1 might be the D (5 bases). Trimming removed 5 bases at V and 3 bases at J, with 10 bases between. The CDR3 extends over 13 amino acids. The CDR3: CASSPRTHYGYTF. Written as DNA, the CDR3 is TGTGCCAGCAGTCCCAGGACACACTATGGCTACACCTTC.

The chain employs TRBV9 and TRBJ2-6; D not resolved. CDR3 length: 14 amino acids. CDR1 and CDR2 (germline): SGDLS, YYNGEE. V lost 4 bases, J lost 0 bases, and 5 bases lay in between. CDR3 sequence reads: CASSLTSGANVLTF. Here the CDR3 DNA reads TGTGCCAGCAGCCTCACCTCTGGGGCCAACGTCCTGACTTTC.